This TCR beta chain was captured in a study of identical twins. This clonotype was picked up a small number of times. TCRdb reprocessed the 5' RACE reads via MiXCR and lists one record per CDR3 protein. Of 700,000 or so distinct CDR3 sequences in the sample, 8.5% to 9.5% were seen once. CDR3 size: 15 residues. Trimming at V came to 4 bases and at J to 9 bases, leaving 10 bases not matched to a gene. Germline CDR1 SGHAT, CDR2 FQNNGV. The same specimen was also included in a second study, on yellow fever vaccine responses in identical twins.

Material for sequencing was PBMCs. The TCR originated in a woman between 18 and 29 years old in good health. The genes are TRBV11-2 and TRBJ2-1; 9 bases line up with TRBD2. Here the CDR3 reads CASSSVGSGGGEQFF. The CDR3 DNA sequence: TGTGCCAGCAGCTCAGTAGGTAGCGGGGGTGGTGAGCAGTTCTTC. Variable domain in full (rest from reference TRBV11-2 and TRBJ2-1): EAGVAQSPRYKIIEKRQSVAFWCNPISGHATLYWYQQILGQGPKLLIQFQNNGVVDDSQLPKDRFSAERLKGVDSTLKIQPAKLEDSAVYLCASSSVGSGGGEQFFGPGTRLTVL.